The rows below give T cell receptor beta chains drawn from one sample of a study of blood T cells in healthy people across ages. TCRdb independently ran MiXCR on the 5' RACE reads; one entry per CDR3 protein. Of some 900,000 distinct CDR3 sequences in the sample, around 48% were seen once. The sample was blood. The receptors shown here come from a man aged 25 to 40 in good health. Each CDR3 is given with its conserved first and last residue.

J: TRBJ1-2; V: TRBV7-2; CDR3: CASSLARDRNYGYTF
J: TRBJ2-7; V: TRBV28; CDR3: CASTASLYEQYF
J: TRBJ1-4; V: TRBV4-1; CDR3: CASSQVHMGFSANEKLFF
J: TRBJ2-1; V: TRBV7-9; CDR3: CATISRDRGRDEQFF
J: TRBJ2-3; V: TRBV12-3/TRBV12-4; CDR3: CASTDLANTQYF
J: TRBJ1-5; V: TRBV28; CDR3: CASSSRQGGNQPQHF
J: TRBJ2-1; V: TRBV5-1; CDR3: CASSLKFPYNEQFF
J: TRBJ1-2; V: TRBV6-6; CDR3: CASSRLLGTDNYGYTF
J: TRBJ1-1; V: TRBV28; CDR3: CASISSAGTLSEAFF
J: TRBJ2-3; V: TRBV29-1; CDR3: CSVETLGQTRETGTQYF
J: TRBJ1-2; V: TRBV28; CDR3: CASLTPGGYGYTF
J: TRBJ2-7; V: TRBV6-1; CDR3: CASDLIRGPYEQYF
J: TRBJ1-6; V: TRBV6-4; CDR3: CASSGSENSPLHF
J: TRBJ2-1; V: TRBV12-3/TRBV12-4; CDR3: CASSWEQGQFF
J: TRBJ1-6; V: TRBV12-3/TRBV12-4; CDR3: CASSSTGTGSRNSPLHF
J: TRBJ2-5; V: TRBV11-1; CDR3: CASSGVYAETQYF
J: TRBJ1-4; V: TRBV4-3; CDR3: CASSHDRGTNEKLFF
J: TRBJ2-7; V: TRBV4-1; CDR3: CASSQSTGLVNEQYF
J: TRBJ2-7; V: TRBV5-1; CDR3: CASSLEISGASEQYF
J: TRBJ2-7; V: TRBV7-2; CDR3: CASSFVGQGYEQYF
J: TRBJ2-7; V: TRBV4-1; CDR3: CASSQLGRPDEQYF
J: TRBJ1-4; V: TRBV4-1; CDR3: CASSQGTQTANEKLFF
J: TRBJ1-1; V: TRBV6-2/TRBV6-3; CDR3: CASSYLGRVGTEAFF
J: TRBJ2-1; V: TRBV3-1; CDR3: CASSQGQWTYNEQFF
J: TRBJ2-1; V: TRBV25-1; CDR3: CASSTNDRQGSYEQFF
J: TRBJ2-1; V: TRBV7-3; CDR3: CASSSAGGEQFF
J: TRBJ2-3; V: TRBV5-5; CDR3: CASSFGFSDTQYF
J: TRBJ1-1; V: TRBV14; CDR3: CASSQDVQDEAFF
J: TRBJ1-5; V: TRBV7-8; CDR3: CASSQIRDRGPYSNQPQHF
J: TRBJ2-3; V: TRBV28; CDR3: CASSFAGGRKDTQYF
J: TRBJ2-1; V: TRBV12-3/TRBV12-4; CDR3: CASSFPGRTPEQFF
J: TRBJ1-2; V: TRBV11-3; CDR3: CASSSRQGTSRSYGYTF
J: TRBJ1-2; V: TRBV5-1; CDR3: CASSLETDGYTF
J: TRBJ1-2; V: TRBV13; CDR3: CASSLDQGPYGYTF
J: TRBJ2-3; V: TRBV28; CDR3: CASRGLAETDTQYF
J: TRBJ1-4; V: TRBV7-9; CDR3: CASSLAVDRAGEKLFF
J: TRBJ2-7; V: TRBV27; CDR3: CASSHGTGSFEQYF
J: TRBJ1-6; V: TRBV12-3/TRBV12-4; CDR3: CASSFRGDNSPLHF